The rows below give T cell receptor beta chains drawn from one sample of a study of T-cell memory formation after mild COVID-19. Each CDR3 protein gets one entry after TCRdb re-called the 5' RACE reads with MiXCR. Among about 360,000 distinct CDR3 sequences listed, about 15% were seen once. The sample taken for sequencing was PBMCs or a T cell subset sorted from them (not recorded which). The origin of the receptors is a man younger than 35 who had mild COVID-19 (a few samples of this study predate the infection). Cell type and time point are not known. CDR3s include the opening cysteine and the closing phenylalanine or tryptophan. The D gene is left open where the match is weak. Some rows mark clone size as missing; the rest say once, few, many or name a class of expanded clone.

TGTGCCAGCAGTCTCACGACAGCCTATAATTCACCCCTCCACTTT CASSLTTAYNSPLHF TRBJ1-6 - - TRBV6-4
TGTGCCAGCAGGACAGGGGGGCACACTGAAGCTTTCTTT CASRTGGHTEAFF TRBJ1-1 TRBD1 few TRBV6-2/TRBV6-3
TGTGCCTGGAGTGCGGGACAGGGGTTTACCGGGGAGCTGTTTTTT CAWSAGQGFTGELFF TRBJ2-2 TRBD1 few TRBV30
TGTGCCACCGAAGACCCCCAGGATACGCAGTATTTT CATEDPQDTQYF TRBJ2-3 - - TRBV24-1
TGTGCCAGCAGCGTAGGATCCTTATCCTCCTACGAGCAGTACTTC CASSVGSLSSYEQYF TRBJ2-7 - many TRBV9
TGCGCCAGCAGCCCGGACATATTCTACGAGCAGTACTTC CASSPDIFYEQYF TRBJ2-7 - many TRBV5-1
TGCAGCGTTGAAAGTCCAGAGCTATCTGAAGCTTTCTTT CSVESPELSEAFF TRBJ1-1 - few TRBV29-1
TGTGCCAGCAGCTTAGTACGCGGGGTGGGAGAGACCCAGTACTTC CASSLVRGVGETQYF TRBJ2-5 - - TRBV7-9
TGCGCCAGCAGCCAAAAAGCGACAGGGTACGAGCAGTACTTC CASSQKATGYEQYF TRBJ2-7 TRBD1 few TRBV4-1
TGTGCCAGCAGCGCTGACGGAGGCTACGAGCAGTACTTC CASSADGGYEQYF TRBJ2-7 - many TRBV4-2
TGTGCCAGCAGTTTCGGGGCATTAGAAGCTTTCTTT CASSFGALEAFF TRBJ1-1 - few TRBV2
TGCGCCAGCAGCCTAGGCGGGAGGGGAACATTAGGAGAGACCCAGTACTTC CASSLGGRGTLGETQYF TRBJ2-5 TRBD2 - TRBV4-1
TGTGCCAGCAGTTTCAAGGGCATTGGAAACACCATATATTTT CASSFKGIGNTIYF TRBJ1-3 - - TRBV27
TGTGCCAGCAGCTTTGCTCGGGGGACAGGTGAAGCTTTCTTT CASSFARGTGEAFF TRBJ1-1 TRBD1 few TRBV7-2
TGCAGCGTTGAAGATACAGGGACTAGCGTCAGGGAGCAGTTCTTC CSVEDTGTSVREQFF TRBJ2-1 TRBD2 - TRBV29-1
TGTGCCAGCAGTTTCCTGGGGAGCTATGGCTACACCTTC CASSFLGSYGYTF TRBJ1-2 - many TRBV12-3/TRBV12-4
TGTGCCACCAGCAGAGATAGCCTACGGGTTGAGACCCAGTACTTC CATSRDSLRVETQYF TRBJ2-5 - - TRBV15
TGCAGTGCTAGGGGGCTGAGCTCTGGGGCCAACGTCCTGACTTTC CSARGLSSGANVLTF TRBJ2-6 - few TRBV20-1
TGTGCCAGCAGTCAAACTAGCACAGATACGCAGTATTTT CASSQTSTDTQYF TRBJ2-3 - many TRBV11-2
TGTGCCAGCAGCTTAGGGACAGGATCACTAGATACGCAGTATTTT CASSLGTGSLDTQYF TRBJ2-3 TRBD1 - TRBV5-6
TGTGCCAGCAGCCCCCGTTCAGAGGGTGTAGCCAAAAACATTCAGTACTTC CASSPRSEGVAKNIQYF TRBJ2-4 - - TRBV7-2
TGCGCCAGCAGCCAAGATCTAGTTAGGGGCGGTCAGCCCCAGCATTTT CASSQDLVRGGQPQHF TRBJ1-5 - - TRBV4-1
TGTGCCAGCAGCACATACAGGGATTCACCCCTCCACTTT CASSTYRDSPLHF TRBJ1-6 - - TRBV12-3/TRBV12-4
TGCGCCAGCAGCTATGCGGGGGTGGAGACCCAGTACTTC CASSYAGVETQYF TRBJ2-5 TRBD2 - TRBV5-1
TGTGCCAGCAGCCAAGCGACTGGGACCTACGAGCAGTACTTC CASSQATGTYEQYF TRBJ2-7 - - TRBV4-2
TGTGCCAGCAGCTCGCTACCAGGAGGAAACACCATATATTTT CASSSLPGGNTIYF TRBJ1-3 - - TRBV5-6